What follows describes a single TCR beta chain. The sample is drawn from a study of blood T cell repertoires in COVID-19. As for the study in general: PBMCs, B-cell-depleted T cells, or T cells were the source of the cDNA or gDNA that made up the material.

The germline gives CDR1 KGHDR, CDR2 SFDVKD. V lost 0 bases and J lost 9; bases outside the gene matches: 8. CDR3 length equals 16 residues. TCRdb's copy holds only in-frame clones and misses some; the assay was immunoSEQ multiplex PCR. The sample has around 420,000 clones; approximately 91% are singletons. Cohort allocation depended upon clinical history that participants reported. This sequence originates from a woman in her thirties or forties with acute COVID-19. Sequencing was carried out using PBMCs or T cells enriched from blood (not recorded which). J is TRBJ2-1 and V is TRBV24-1; 9 bases line up with TRBD2. CDR3 in DNA: TGTGCCACCAGTGATTTGTTGGCGGGGGGGCTGTCTGAGCAGTTCTTC. Translating gives CATSDLLAGGLSEQFF.